Below, one T cell receptor beta chain is given with its context. As yet, its antigen is unknown. The sample comes from a study of CD4+ T cells in melanoma. This table comes from immunoSEQ multiplex PCR, and its TCRdb copy is limited to in-frame clones, with some not included. Here the sample spans around 100,000 clones, around 93% being singletons. V lost 5 bases, J lost 4 bases, and 7 bases stayed unmatched. CDR1 SGHVS and CDR2 FQNEAQ come from the germline V gene. The CDR3 has 15 amino acids. Study-level points and caveats: Diverse differentiation states were reported for melanoma neoantigen-specific CD4+ T cells. CD8+ T cell, macrophage and B cell function reportedly correlated with neoantigen-specific CD4+ T cells.

This TCR came from a human donor with melanoma. This sequence joins TRBV7-8 and TRBJ1-3, with TRBD1 identical over 8 bases. Sequenced material: peripheral blood. The CDR3 DNA reads TGTGCCAGCAGCGCCCGCAGGGGGCAAGGAAACACCATATATTTT. It specifies CASSARRGQGNTIYF. Together with reference TRBV7-8 and TRBJ1-3, the CDR3 gives the full variable domain: GAGVSQSPRYKVAKRGQDVALRCDPISGHVSLFWYQQALGQGPEFLTYFQNEAQLDKSGLPSDRFFAERPEGSVSTLKIQRTQQEDSAVYLCASSARRGQGNTIYFGEGSWLTVV.